A single sample is the source of the 18 T cell receptor beta chains below, sequenced in a study of response to subunit inactivated influenza vaccine (dated by TCRdb to between 2018 and 2020). Libraries were built with RT-PCR. These reads were obtained on an Illumina HiSeq 2500. TCRdb handled the public reads itself, with Q25 trimming in fastp and clone calling in MiXCR, and kept productive beta chains. Merged by CDR3 protein, the rows form single entries marked with the most common genes and DNA. Recorded for this sample are around 850,000 distinct CDR3 sequences; roughly 18% of them occurred a single time. The ten largest make up under 13% of the sample. The material sequenced was PBMCs from blood, taken less than 6 days after vaccination. All receptors come from a man aged 50-59 years who received an inactivated influenza vaccine. Donor details come from another sample of the same person, matched by shared clones.

This clonotype was counted only a few times. V is TRBV11-2 and J is TRBJ2-7; 9 bases match TRBD2. Trimming took 6 bases from V and 6 from J; bases not matched to a gene: 12. The CDR3 covers 15 residues. CDR1 is SGHAT and CDR2 is FQNNGV in the germline V gene. The CDR3 region is CASRTSWRGGLEQYF. The DNA of the CDR3 is TGTGCCAGCAGGACCTCCTGGCGGGGGGGCCTCGAGCAGTACTTC.

The table lists this clonotype with a few counts. V gene TRBV20-1 combines with J gene TRBJ2-7; a possible D gene is TRBD1 (6 bases). The germline V gene encodes CDR1 DFQATT and CDR2 SNEGSKA (reference sequence). Trimming took 4 bases from V and 0 from J, leaving 10 bases between them. The CDR3 is 13 amino acids. The CDR3 protein is CSAIKDSSYEQYF. The CDR3 DNA follows: TGCAGTGCTATCAAGGACAGCTCCTACGAGCAGTACTTC.

This clonotype turned up a few times. The junction shows a germline mismatch at one end, possibly a read error. The J gene is TRBJ2-2, the V gene TRBV6-1; TRBD1 is a possible D gene (6 bases). This CDR3 is 16 amino acids long. Looked up from germline, CDR1 is MNHNS and CDR2 is SASEGT. CDR3 in amino acids: CTSSEVVRGATGELFF. In DNA, the CDR3 is TGTACCAGCAGTGAAGTCGTCAGGGGTGCGACCGGGGAGCTGTTTTTT.

This clonotype was picked up a small number of times. The chain joins TRBV15 to TRBJ2-7; 8 bases are shared with TRBD1. This CDR3 has 15 residues. Trimming at V came to 0 bases and at J to 3 bases, leaving 4 bases not matched to a gene. Germline assignment: CDR1 LNHNV and CDR2 YYDKDF (reference sequence). The CDR3 sequence: CATSREQGAFYEQYF. CDR3 nucleotides: TGTGCCACCAGCAGAGAGCAGGGGGCCTTCTACGAGCAGTACTTC.

This clonotype showed up just a few times. The genes are TRBV12-3 or TRBV12-4 and TRBJ1-1, with a tentative D call TRBD1 (5 bases). There are 14 residues in the CDR3. The V and J ends lost 6 bases and 6 bases respectively, with 17 bases between them. The CDR3: CASRPGHLLSEAFF. The DNA of the CDR3 is TGTGCCAGCAGACCCGGACATCTTCTCTCTGAAGCTTTCTTT.

This clonotype was seen more than once but under ten times. The V and J genes are TRBV27 and TRBJ1-1, with no clear D. Germline lookup yields CDR1 MNHEY and CDR2 SMNVEV (reference sequence). V was cut by 4 bases and J by 0 bases, with 12 bases left in between. This CDR3 has 15 amino acids. The CDR3 DNA reads as TGTGCCAGCAGTTCCTCGCCAGGTATGAACACTGAAGCTTTCTTT. This translates into CASSSSPGMNTEAFF.

V gene TRBV20-1 combines with J gene TRBJ1-5; D is perhaps TRBD1 (5 bases). V lost 4 bases, J lost 0 bases, and 10 bases lay in between. Germline loops: CDR1 DFQATT, CDR2 SNEGSKA (reference sequence). This CDR3 is 14 amino acids long. The chain's CDR3 is CSAMGLNSNQPQHF. CDR3 bases: TGCAGTGCTATGGGACTTAATAGCAATCAGCCCCAGCATTTT.

This clonotype appeared many times. The genes are TRBV4-3 and TRBJ2-7; D tentatively reads TRBD1 or TRBD2 (5 bases each). CDR1 LGHNA and CDR2 YSLEER come from the germline V gene. The CDR3 is made up of 16 amino acids. The V and J ends lost 0 bases and 7 bases respectively, with 19 bases between them. The CDR3 region has the DNA TGCGCCAGCAGCCAAGAATCGGGGTCCACCCAGGGAGAGCAGTACTTC. Its translation: CASSQESGSTQGEQYF.

This clonotype appeared a few times. V gene TRBV9 combines with J gene TRBJ1-5, with 7 bases matching TRBD1. Germline CDR1 SGDLS, CDR2 YYNGEE. The CDR3 runs 17 residues. V gave up 3 bases and J gave up 0 bases; unmatched junction bases: 9. CDR3 bases: TGTGCCAGCAGCGGGACAGGAGGGATTTATAGCAATCAGCCCCAGCATTTT. Residues: CASSGTGGIYSNQPQHF.

This clonotype came up a few times. The chain couples TRBV6-5 to TRBJ2-1; weak D call: TRBD1 (6 bases). This CDR3 spans 15 amino acids. The V and J ends lost 0 bases and 2 bases respectively, with 8 bases between them. In germline, CDR1 is MNHEY, CDR2 SVGAGI. CDR3 in amino acids: CASSYSQGPYNEQFF. As DNA, the CDR3 is TGTGCCAGCAGTTACTCGCAGGGGCCCTACAATGAGCAGTTCTTC.

In its sample, this clonotype was seen many times. The chain has TRBV5-1 and TRBJ1-1; no firm D call. The CDR3 length is 16 residues. V lost 1 base and J 0 bases, leaving 13 bases between the germline ends. CDR1 and CDR2 (germline): SGHRS, YFSETQ. Here the CDR3 DNA reads TGCGCCAGCAGCTTGAGGGCGATGGGCTTGAACACTGAAGCTTTCTTT. It codes for CASSLRAMGLNTEAFF.

The rearrangement uses TRBV7-3 and TRBJ2-2, with D unclear. The CDR3 runs 13 residues. The germline CDR1 and CDR2 sequences are SGHTA and FQGTGA. The V end lost 3 bases, the J end lost 4 bases, and 6 bases lay between the germline ends. The CDR3 DNA follows: TGTGCCAGCAGCTTCTCCCCCACCGGGGAGCTGTTTTTT. It encodes CASSFSPTGELFF.

This clonotype came up a few times. V and J are TRBV5-1 and TRBJ1-2, with D possibly TRBD1 on 6 matching bases. CDR3 size: 13 residues. The V gene's germline CDR1 is SGHRS and CDR2 YFSETQ. V shed 2 bases and J shed 7 bases, with 12 bases lying between them. The CDR3 nucleotides are TGCGCCAGCAGCTTCGAGGGGGTGCGTGGCTACACCTTC. Translation gives CASSFEGVRGYTF.

The table lists this clonotype with a few counts. This chain joins TRBV4-3 and TRBJ2-5, with D unclear. Germline lookup yields CDR1 LGHNA and CDR2 YSLEER. V lost 1 base to trimming and J lost 2 bases, with 11 bases between them. The CDR3 is 15 residues long. CDR3 nucleotide sequence: TGCGCCAGCAGCCAAGGCCATTCCACACAAGAGACCCAGTACTTC. This sequence encodes CASSQGHSTQETQYF.

The rearrangement links TRBV18 to TRBJ2-1; D unclear. CDR3 size: 16 residues. CDR1 is KGHSH, CDR2 LQKENI, per germline. V was cut by 5 bases and J by 4 bases, with 18 bases left in between. The CDR3 DNA follows: TGTGCCAGCTCATTCGGCTACACCCAGGAATACAATGAGCAGTTCTTC. Amino acids: CASSFGYTQEYNEQFF. Combining the CDR3 with reference TRBV18 and TRBJ2-1 gives the whole variable domain NAGVMQNPRHLVRRRGQEARLRCSPMKGHSHVYWYRQLPEEGLKFMVYLQKENIIDESGMPKERFSAEFPKEGPSILRIQQVVRGDSAAYFCASSFGYTQEYNEQFFGPGTRLTVL.

The genes are TRBV15 and TRBJ2-7; 11 bases map to TRBD1. V shed 3 bases, J shed 2 bases, and the junction held 3 bases outside the gene matches. Germline V gene sequence: CDR1 LNHNV, CDR2 YYDKDF (reference sequence). The CDR3 contains 15 residues. The CDR3 loop reads CATSSGTGGPYEQYF. The DNA for the CDR3 is TGTGCCACCAGCAGCGGGACAGGGGGTCCCTACGAGCAGTACTTC.

This clonotype occurred a few times. The chain couples TRBV6-1 to TRBJ2-1, with 7 bases aligning to TRBD1. In germline, CDR1 is MNHNS, CDR2 SASEGT. The CDR3 runs 15 residues. V dropped 0 bases and J dropped 2; count of bases not matched to a gene: 1. The CDR3: CASSEAQGAYNEQFF. The CDR3 bases are TGTGCCAGCAGTGAAGCGCAGGGGGCCTACAATGAGCAGTTCTTC.

This clonotype has more than one count but fewer than ten. The J gene is TRBJ2-3, the V gene TRBV5-1, with D unresolved. Germline CDR1 and CDR2: SGHRS and YFSETQ. The length of the CDR3 is 13 residues. The V and J ends lost 2 bases and 5 bases respectively, with 9 bases between them. CDR3 sequence: CASSFGGQDTQYF. The CDR3 DNA reads TGCGCCAGCAGCTTCGGTGGGCAAGATACGCAGTATTTT.